The clone carrying this T cell receptor beta chain was counted only a few times. Its antigen is unidentified. The entry originates in a study of T cells in Graves' hyperthyroidism and ophthalmopathy. In the study overall: Specimen type is peripheral blood, collected at initial diagnosis prior to any treatment. General study points: Ophthalmopathy was model-predicted a median around 6.7 months pre-onset. Blood also contained most expanded thyroid clonotypes above 0.001.

Fresh 10 ml peripheral blood yielded PBMCs. Using RNA transcripts as the source, TCR beta CDR3 regions were amplified. The HTBI primer set served for first-round RT-PCR of the TCR CDR3. TCRdb reanalysed the multiplex PCR reads using MiXCR and keeps one entry per CDR3 protein. Counted here are a few hundred thousand distinct CDR3 sequences, about 15% occurring once; the ten biggest clones make up 30% to 35%. This TCR was recovered from a woman younger than 45 with Graves' hyperthyroidism. The sample taken for sequencing was blood.

CDR3 nucleotide sequence: TGCAGTGCCAGACTAGCGGGAGGGATGTACGAGCAGTACTTC. It yields the protein CSARLAGGMYEQYF. The chain carries TRBV20-1 and TRBJ2-7, with 14 nucleotides matching TRBD2. V dropped 6 bases and J dropped 4; count of bases not matched to a gene: 5. This CDR3 has 14 amino acids. CDR1 DFQATT and CDR2 SNEGSKA come from the germline V gene (reference sequence).